Each of the 28 T cell receptor beta chains below was sequenced from the same sample in a study of blood T cell repertoires in COVID-19. Profiling relied on immunoSEQ multiplex PCR, and the TCRdb table lists in-frame clones only, not all of them. The table has around 360,000 clones, 80% to 90% seen once. Sample: peripheral blood. The receptor source for this set is a woman aged 25 to 45 with COVID-19, enrolled during active disease.

V and J are TRBV30 and TRBJ2-7; D is possibly TRBD2 (5 bases). CDR1 GTSNPN and CDR2 SVGIG come from the germline V gene (reference sequence). Trimming left V 1 base short and J 5 bases short, with 9 bases between. This CDR3 is 12 amino acids long. In nucleotides, the CDR3 is TGTGCCTGGAGTGCCTTCGGGAACGAGCAGTACTTC. Translation gives CAWSAFGNEQYF.

About this clone: This specimen includes other DNA sequences encoding the same CDR3. The chain recombines TRBV6-1 with TRBJ2-1; D remains ambiguous. V dropped 2 bases and J dropped 7 bases, with 3 bases sitting between them. The CDR3 extends over 11 amino acids. Germline CDR1 reads MNHNS; CDR2 reads SASEGT. In DNA form, the CDR3 reads TGTGCCAGCAGTGAACTGAATGAGCAGTTCTTC. Its protein product is CASSELNEQFF.

The J gene is TRBJ2-3, the V gene TRBV27; D is undetermined. Trimming shortened V by 5 bases and J by 6 bases, and 12 bases separated the two germline ends. The CDR3 totals 13 residues. Germline V gene data show CDR1 as MNHEY and CDR2 as SMNVEV (reference sequence). The CDR3 DNA reads TGTGCCAGCAGTATGCCGTTTCGGGATACGCAGTATTTT. Translating gives CASSMPFRDTQYF.

The chain carries TRBV28 and TRBJ2-7; 7 bases are shared with TRBD1. Trimming removed 4 bases from V and 5 bases from J; junction bases left unmatched: 11. The germline gives CDR1 MDHEN, CDR2 SYDVKM. The CDR3 consists of 15 residues. The CDR3 region is CASSSRQGPGHEQYF. The DNA for the CDR3 is TGTGCCAGCAGTTCTAGACAGGGCCCGGGCCACGAGCAGTACTTC.

This rearrangement joins TRBV6-2 or TRBV6-3 to TRBJ1-2; perhaps TRBD1 as D (6 bases). Germline V lookup: CDR1 MNHEY, CDR2 SVGEGT. V dropped 2 bases and J dropped 4 bases, with 20 bases sitting between them. This CDR3 comprises 17 residues. The CDR3 coding sequence is TGTGCCAGCAGTTACGCTCATTTACAGGGCTTAGGCTATGGCTACACCTTC. Amino acids: CASSYAHLQGLGYGYTF.

The chain carries TRBV30 and TRBJ2-4; unclear D gene. V dropped 2 bases and J dropped 1 base, with 6 bases sitting between them. CDR1 GTSNPN and CDR2 SVGIG come from the germline V gene (reference sequence). The CDR3 contains 13 residues. The CDR3 region is CAWSFPAKNIQYF. The CDR3, as DNA: TGTGCCTGGAGTTTCCCGGCCAAAAACATTCAGTACTTC.

This chain connects TRBV5-1 to TRBJ2-7, with 9 bases matching TRBD1. Germline V lookup: CDR1 SGHRS, CDR2 YFSETQ. The CDR3 has 16 amino acids. J gave up 0 bases and V 2 bases, and 6 bases lay outside the gene matches. The CDR3 protein is CASSFLGTGYSYEQYF. CDR3 coding DNA: TGCGCCAGCAGCTTCCTCGGGACAGGGTACTCCTACGAGCAGTACTTC.

The chain employs TRBV5-1 and TRBJ2-1, with D tentatively TRBD2 (5 bases). The ends were cut back, 3 bases at V and 10 bases at J, with 20 bases in the middle. The CDR3 runs 15 residues. The germline V gene encodes CDR1 SGHRS and CDR2 YFSETQ. CDR3 residues: CASSSSGKREGEQFF. CDR3 in DNA: TGCGCCAGCAGCTCAAGTGGGAAACGGGAAGGGGAGCAGTTCTTC.

A single count supports this clone. The chain carries TRBV10-3 and TRBJ2-7, with TRBD1 matching 10 bases. The germline V gene has CDR1 ENHRY and CDR2 SYGVKD. Trimming took 5 bases from V and 6 from J; bases not matched to a gene: 7. The CDR3 spans 14 residues. The CDR3 region has the DNA TGTGCCATCAGTACTGGGACAGGGGTGAGCGAGCAGTACTTC. Encoded protein: CAISTGTGVSEQYF.

The genes are TRBV4-1 and TRBJ2-7; 8 nucleotides line up with TRBD2. The length of the CDR3 is 14 residues. In germline, CDR1 is MGHRA, CDR2 YSYEKL. V lost 4 bases, J lost 6 bases, and 8 bases stayed unmatched. CDR3 amino acids: CASSLASGTSEQYF. The CDR3 region has the DNA TGCGCCAGCAGCCTCGCGTCCGGGACTAGCGAGCAGTACTTC.

The chain carries TRBV10-3 and TRBJ2-5, with 9 bases lining up with TRBD2. There are 13 residues in the CDR3. Germline trimming cut 8 bases from V and 5 bases from J; bases unmatched to any gene: 6. The V gene's germline CDR1 is ENHRY and CDR2 SYGVKD. As DNA, the CDR3 is TGTGCCATCGGACTAGCGATGAGGGAGACCCAGTACTTC. Translation gives CAIGLAMRETQYF.

This sequence joins TRBV19 and TRBJ2-4; D not certain. Germline CDR1 and CDR2: LNHDA and SQIVND (reference sequence). Trimming removed 1 base at V and 5 bases at J, with 15 bases between. The CDR3 extends over 16 amino acids. The CDR3 here is CASSIVNSPRQNIQYF. The CDR3 nucleotides are TGTGCCAGTAGTATAGTGAACTCCCCTCGCCAAAACATTCAGTACTTC.

This chain joins TRBV19 and TRBJ2-7, with 9 bases fitting TRBD1. The V gene's germline CDR1 is LNHDA and CDR2 SQIVND (reference sequence). V was pared by 3 bases and J by 3 bases, with 6 bases of the junction left unmatched. CDR3 length: 15 residues. CDR3 in amino acids: CASSIRGTGLYEQYF. In nucleotides, the CDR3 is TGTGCCAGTAGTATCCGAGGGACAGGGCTCTACGAGCAGTACTTC.

The chain recombines TRBV28 with TRBJ2-2; D possibly corresponds to TRBD1 (5 bases). Germline assignment: CDR1 MDHEN and CDR2 SYDVKM. CDR3 length equals 15 residues. The V and J ends lost 10 bases and 2 bases respectively, with 17 bases between them. The CDR3 here is CAIQVRTPNTGELFF. CDR3 DNA: TGTGCCATCCAAGTGAGGACACCTAACACCGGGGAGCTGTTTTTT.

This rearrangement joins TRBV5-1 to TRBJ1-4, with D unresolved. The length of the CDR3 is 14 residues. Trimming stripped 1 base from V and 6 bases from J, with 10 bases between. In germline, CDR1 is SGHRS, CDR2 YFSETQ. CDR3 bases: TGCGCCAGCAGCTTGCCAGCCGGGTATGAAAAACTGTTTTTT. Translation gives CASSLPAGYEKLFF. The entire variable domain, with the rest obtained from reference TRBV5-1 and TRBJ1-4, is as follows: KAGVTQTPRYLIKTRGQQVTLSCSPISGHRSVSWYQQTPGQGLQFLFEYFSETQRNKGNFPGRFSGRQFSNSRSEMNVSTLELGDSALYLCASSLPAGYEKLFFGSGTQLSVL.

This clone has more than one count but fewer than ten. This chain joins TRBV7-2 and TRBJ1-2; TRBD1 matches 8 bases. The CDR3 loop spans 13 amino acids. Germline CDR1 and CDR2: SGHTA and FQGNSA. V gave up 5 bases and J gave up 8 bases; unmatched junction bases: 7. CDR3 in amino acids: CASSPRQGLGYTF. CDR3 DNA sequence: TGTGCCAGCAGCCCACGACAGGGGCTAGGCTACACCTTC.

The chain uses TRBV28 and TRBJ2-5, with 8 bases aligning to TRBD2. V gave up 2 bases and J gave up 0 bases; unmatched junction bases: 5. Germline-derived CDR1 and CDR2 are MDHEN and SYDVKM. The CDR3 length is 16 residues. CDR3: CASSLAGGTYQETQYF. The CDR3 DNA sequence: TGTGCCAGCAGTTTAGCGGGAGGTACATACCAAGAGACCCAGTACTTC.

The CDR3 nucleotides read TGTGCCAGCAGCTTGAGGAGGGCAGGAGCTAATGAAAAACTGTTTTTT. Amino acids: CASSLRRAGANEKLFF. The chain couples TRBV5-6 to TRBJ1-4; D not certain. CDR1 SGHDT and CDR2 YYEEEE come from the germline V gene. V gave up 1 base and J gave up 3 bases, with 13 bases separating them. The CDR3 covers 16 residues.

The rearrangement links TRBV28 to TRBJ1-5; D is unclear. Looked up from germline, CDR1 is MDHEN and CDR2 is SYDVKM. The V end was cut by 6 bases, the J end by 3 bases, with 12 bases between. The CDR3 has 14 amino acids. The CDR3 spells CASSPRGLNQPQHF. CDR3 DNA: TGTGCCAGCAGCCCACGGGGTCTCAATCAGCCCCAGCATTTT.

V and J are TRBV10-3 and TRBJ2-7; no clear D gene. The CDR3 extends over 15 amino acids. V shed 0 bases and J shed 2 bases, with 11 bases lying between them. Germline V gene lookup returns CDR1 ENHRY and CDR2 SYGVKD. The chain's CDR3 is CAISESQDLTYEQYF. CDR3 coding DNA: TGTGCCATCAGTGAGTCTCAAGACTTGACCTACGAGCAGTACTTC.

The chain combines TRBV7-9 with TRBJ1-2, with D perhaps matching TRBD1 (5 bases). Trimming took 3 bases from V and 0 from J, leaving 11 bases between them. The CDR3 totals 15 residues. Germline assignment: CDR1 SEHNR and CDR2 FQNEAQ (reference sequence). Written as DNA, the CDR3 is TGTGCCAGCAGCTTGTTAGAGACAGCTAACTATGGCTACACCTTC. Encoded protein: CASSLLETANYGYTF.

Here the CDR3 reads CASSLTTSYEQYF. CDR3 DNA sequence: TGTGCCAGCAGCTTAACTACTTCCTACGAGCAGTACTTC. The rearrangement joins TRBV6-5 to TRBJ2-7; no clear D gene. Trimming cost V 6 bases and J 1 base, with 10 bases left between them. The CDR3 runs 13 residues. Germline CDR1 and CDR2: MNHEY and SVGAGI.

The rearrangement joins TRBV5-1 to TRBJ2-1; 7 bases fit TRBD2. V gave up 3 bases and J gave up 3 bases; unmatched junction bases: 9. Germline V lookup: CDR1 SGHRS, CDR2 YFSETQ. The CDR3 covers 16 residues. Here the CDR3 DNA reads TGCGCCAGCAGCTCGGGGCGGGAGAGCCTCTACAATGAGCAGTTCTTC. Its translation: CASSSGRESLYNEQFF.

The rearrangement joins TRBV3-1 (or the pseudogene TRBV3-2) to TRBJ1-5; tentative D call: TRBD1 (6 bases). The CDR3 sequence is 13 residues long. V lost 5 bases and J lost 11, with 16 bases in between. Looked up from germline, CDR1 is LGHDT and CDR2 is YNNKEL (reference sequence). The CDR3 loop is CASSETGLGTQHF. CDR3 nucleotides: TGTGCCAGCAGCGAAACAGGGCTAGGTACCCAGCATTTT.

This clone was counted a few times. J is TRBJ1-5 and V is TRBV19; 10 nucleotides align to TRBD1. V shed 1 base and J 2 bases; nucleotides not matched to a gene: 2. This CDR3 spans 16 amino acids. Germline lookup yields CDR1 LNHDA and CDR2 SQIVND (reference sequence). In nucleotides, the CDR3 is TGTGCCAGTAGTATAGGGGGGACAGGGGGCAATCAGCCCCAGCATTTT. As protein: CASSIGGTGGNQPQHF.

The chain uses TRBV18 and TRBJ2-3, with TRBD1 identical over 9 bases. Trimming cost V 2 bases and J 5 bases; bases outside gene matches: 2. The CDR3 consists of 14 residues. The germline CDR1 and CDR2 sequences are KGHSH and LQKENI. Written as DNA, the CDR3 is TGTGCCAGCTCACCAGGGACAGGGCTAGATACGCAGTATTTT. The encoded protein is CASSPGTGLDTQYF.

The chain is built from TRBV3-1 (or the pseudogene TRBV3-2) and TRBJ2-1, with D possibly being TRBD2 (5 bases). This CDR3 has 16 amino acids. The germline gives CDR1 LGHDT, CDR2 YNNKEL (reference sequence). Trimming removed 4 bases at V and 4 bases at J, with 17 bases between. The CDR3 sequence is CASSPPRASYYNEQFF. The CDR3 DNA sequence: TGTGCCAGCAGCCCCCCGAGGGCCTCGTATTACAATGAGCAGTTCTTC.

The J gene is TRBJ2-5, the V gene TRBV7-2; D is perhaps TRBD2 (6 bases). Trimming took 4 bases from V and 7 from J, leaving 10 bases between them. The V gene's germline CDR1 is SGHTA and CDR2 FQGNSA. This CDR3 spans 12 amino acids. CDR3 nucleotides: TGTGCCAGCAGCTCGATGGGAGGGACCCAGTACTTC. It encodes CASSSMGGTQYF.